The T cell receptor (beta chain) described here comes from a study of blood T cell repertoires in COVID-19. Between the trimmed V and J ends, which lost 8 bases and 0 bases, there was a span of 15 bases. The CDR3 totals 15 residues. CDR1 is SEHNR and CDR2 is FQNEAQ in the germline V gene (reference sequence). This clone was detected only a few times. Assay used: immunoSEQ multiplex PCR; TCRdb lists only in-frame clones, some missing. The sample lists 150,000 to 200,000 clones, around 82% seen once, with 4.5% to 6.5% in the top ten. The source is a woman aged 60-70 years with acute COVID-19. Material: PBMCs or T cells enriched from blood (not recorded which). This rearrangement joins TRBV7-9 to TRBJ2-3; maybe TRBD2 (5 bases). CDR3 amino acids: CASGDRGGSTDTQYF. CDR3 DNA sequence: TGTGCCAGCGGAGATCGGGGTGGTAGCACAGATACGCAGTATTTT.